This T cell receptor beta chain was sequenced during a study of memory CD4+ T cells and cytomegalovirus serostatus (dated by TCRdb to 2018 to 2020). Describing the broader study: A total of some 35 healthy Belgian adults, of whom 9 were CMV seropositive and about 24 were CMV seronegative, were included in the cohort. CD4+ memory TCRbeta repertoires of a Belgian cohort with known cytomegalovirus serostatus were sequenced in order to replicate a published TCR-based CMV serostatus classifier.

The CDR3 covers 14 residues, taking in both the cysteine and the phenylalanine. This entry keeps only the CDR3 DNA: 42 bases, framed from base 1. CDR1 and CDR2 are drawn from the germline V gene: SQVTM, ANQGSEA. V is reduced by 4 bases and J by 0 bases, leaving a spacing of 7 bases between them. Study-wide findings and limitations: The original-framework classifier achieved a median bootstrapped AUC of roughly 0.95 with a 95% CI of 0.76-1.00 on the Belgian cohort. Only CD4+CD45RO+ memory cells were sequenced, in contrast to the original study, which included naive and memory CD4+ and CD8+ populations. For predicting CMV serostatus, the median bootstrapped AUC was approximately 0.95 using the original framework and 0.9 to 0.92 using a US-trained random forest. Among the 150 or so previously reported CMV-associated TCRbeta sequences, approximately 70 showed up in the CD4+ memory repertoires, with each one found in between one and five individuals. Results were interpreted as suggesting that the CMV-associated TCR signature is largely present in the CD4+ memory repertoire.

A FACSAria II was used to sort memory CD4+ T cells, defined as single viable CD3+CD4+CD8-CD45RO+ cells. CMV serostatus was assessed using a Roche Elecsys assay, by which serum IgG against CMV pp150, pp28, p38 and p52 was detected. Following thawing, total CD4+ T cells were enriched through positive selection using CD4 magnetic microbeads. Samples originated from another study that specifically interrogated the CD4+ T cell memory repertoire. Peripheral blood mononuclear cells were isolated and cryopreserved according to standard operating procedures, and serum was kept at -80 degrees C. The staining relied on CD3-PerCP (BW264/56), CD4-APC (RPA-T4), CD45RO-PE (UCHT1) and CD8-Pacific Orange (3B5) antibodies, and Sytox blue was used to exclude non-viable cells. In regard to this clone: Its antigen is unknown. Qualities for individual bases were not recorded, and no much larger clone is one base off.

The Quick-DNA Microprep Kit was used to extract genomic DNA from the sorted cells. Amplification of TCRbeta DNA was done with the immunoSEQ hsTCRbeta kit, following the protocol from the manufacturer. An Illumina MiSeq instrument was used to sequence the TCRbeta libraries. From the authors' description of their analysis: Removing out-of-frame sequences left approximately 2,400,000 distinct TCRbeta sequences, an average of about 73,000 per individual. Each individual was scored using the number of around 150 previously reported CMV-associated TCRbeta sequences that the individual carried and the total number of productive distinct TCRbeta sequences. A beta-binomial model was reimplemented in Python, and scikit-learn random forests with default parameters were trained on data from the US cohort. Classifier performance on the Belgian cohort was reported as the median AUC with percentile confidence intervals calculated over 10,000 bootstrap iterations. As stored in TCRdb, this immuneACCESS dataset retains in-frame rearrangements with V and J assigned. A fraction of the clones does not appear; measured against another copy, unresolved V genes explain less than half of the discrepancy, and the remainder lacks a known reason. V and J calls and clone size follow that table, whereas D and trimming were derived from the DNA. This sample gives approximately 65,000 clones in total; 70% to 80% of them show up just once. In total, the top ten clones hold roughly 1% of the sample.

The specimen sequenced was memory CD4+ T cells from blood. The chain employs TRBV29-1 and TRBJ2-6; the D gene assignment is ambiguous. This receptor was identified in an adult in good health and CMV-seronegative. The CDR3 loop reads CSVGLTSGANVLTF. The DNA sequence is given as TGCAGCGTTGGTCTCACCTCTGGGGCCAACGTCCTGACTTTC.